A single T cell receptor (beta chain) is shown here with its context. Its antigen is not known. The CDR3 has 13 amino acids. From germline, CDR1 is DFQATT and CDR2 SNEGSKA (reference sequence). The junction had 9 bases not matched to a gene; V was cut back by 6 bases and J by 7 bases. The data were obtained in a study of regulatory T cells in long-lasting Graves disease. General study results and limits: It is possible that accuracy was reduced by the small size of the sample. Repertoires from persistent disease leaned toward TRBV28, TRBJ1-2 and TRBJ2-5.

Described time point: newly diagnosed GD, antithyroid drugs for less than 3 months. PBMCs provided the RNA from which the TCR library was made. HTBI primers from iRepertoire and Arm-PCR of CDR3 regions yielded the TCR beta libraries. As originally analysed: Sequenced samples collectively carried roughly 63 TRBV and some 15 TRBJ segments. TCRdb passed the multiplex PCR reads through MiXCR, listing each CDR3 protein once. These V and J calls are TCRdb output, not the study's own analysis. The sample records fewer than 650,000 distinct CDR3 sequences, roughly 15% being singletons. This sample was also put to use in a study of T cells in Graves' hyperthyroidism and ophthalmopathy. That publication notes: The HTBI primer set served for first-round RT-PCR of the TCR CDR3.

The chain links TRBV20-1 to TRBJ1-2, with 9 bases aligning to TRBD1. Specimen: peripheral blood mononuclear cells (PBMCs), collected at new diagnosis, from a patient treated with antithyroid drugs. The sequence derives from a woman aged 30 to 39 with Graves disease. The CDR3 sequence: CSAITGGAFGYTF. The CDR3 region has the DNA TGCAGTGCCATCACAGGGGGCGCATTTGGCTACACCTTC.